The present T cell receptor (beta chain) was sequenced within a study of Tregs in tolerant kidney transplant recipients. Findings and caveats of the study: Few patients were studied, so findings need validation in larger groups. The most relevant donor-specific Treg TCRbeta repertoire apparently came from expansion with activated donor B cells.

In the case of this clone: As yet, its antigen is unknown.

Unstimulated Tregs (CD4+CD25+CD127-) and CD4+CD25- non-Tregs were sorted from PBMCs. Produced via immunoSEQ multiplex PCR; TCRdb's table is partial and in-frame only. The sample shows about 240,000 clones, 80% to 85% of them seen only once. The V end lost 2 bases, the J end lost 4 bases, and 11 bases lay between the germline ends. Germline V gene sequence: CDR1 SNHLY, CDR2 FYNNEI. CDR3 length equals 14 residues. V and J are TRBV2 and TRBJ1-2; no definite D call. The source of this sequence is a human donor in good health. Sequenced material: CD4+ T cells from blood. CDR3 sequence reads: CASSEPPDLYGYTF. The DNA of the CDR3 is TGTGCCAGCAGTGAACCGCCCGATCTCTATGGCTACACCTTC.